This is a list of T cell receptor beta chains from one sample in a study of shared clonotypes between healthy human individuals. Assay used: immunoSEQ multiplex PCR; TCRdb lists only in-frame clones, some missing. Here the sample spans just over 2,000,000 clones, roughly 95% being singletons. Sequenced: naive CD8+ T cells sorted from blood. The receptors derive from a man younger than 35 in good health. CDR3s include the opening cysteine and the closing phenylalanine or tryptophan. A D gene is named only where the DNA matches it firmly.

>TRBV15|TRBJ2-7|-
CATSRVASDYEQYF
TGTGCCACCAGCAGAGTGGCTAGCGACTACGAGCAGTACTTC
>TRBV15|TRBJ1-1|-
CATSRDHPFYGFF
TGTGCCACCAGCAGAGATCACCCCTTTTATGGGTTCTTT
>TRBV4-3|TRBJ2-5|-
CASSQVNGQETQYF
TGCGCCAGCAGCCAAGTTAACGGCCAAGAGACCCAGTACTTC
>TRBV9|TRBJ2-7|-
CASSPSGGPTYEQYF
TGTGCCAGCAGTCCATCTGGGGGGCCAACCTACGAGCAGTACTTC
>TRBV9|TRBJ1-2|-
CASSSQGGRDSLGYGYTF
TGTGCCAGCAGCTCCCAAGGGGGAAGGGACTCCTTGGGGTATGGCTACACCTTC
>TRBV4-1|TRBJ1-6|-
CASSQGGSPLHF
TGCGCCAGCAGCCAAGGGGGTTCACCCCTCCACTTT
>TRBV4-1|TRBJ2-3|-
CASSQGLITDTQYF
TGCGCCAGCAGCCAGGGGTTAATTACAGATACGCAGTATTTT
>TRBV19|TRBJ1-2|-
CASSSLESGYYGYTF
TGTGCCAGTAGTAGTCTCGAAAGCGGCTACTATGGCTACACCTTC
>TRBV28|TRBJ2-2|-
CASSFFGEGGELFF
TGTGCCAGCAGTTTTTTTGGGGAAGGGGGGGAGCTGTTTTTT
>TRBV6-1|TRBJ1-1|-
CASSEGTLRGGYTEAFF
TGTGCCAGCAGTGAAGGCACCTTAAGGGGGGGTTACACTGAAGCTTTCTTT
>TRBV5-1|TRBJ2-5|-
CASSPEYSGETQYF
TGCGCCAGCAGCCCGGAGTACTCGGGGGAGACCCAGTACTTC
>TRBV19|TRBJ1-2|TRBD1
CASTPYLGQGLGYTF
TGTGCCAGTACCCCTTACCTGGGACAGGGTTTAGGCTACACCTTC
>TRBV29-1|TRBJ2-7|TRBD1
CSAIHPGQGPYEQYF
TGCAGCGCAATCCACCCGGGACAGGGGCCCTACGAGCAGTACTTC
>TRBV19|TRBJ1-1|TRBD1
CASTLGTGPTEAFF
TGTGCCAGTACCCTGGGGACAGGGCCCACTGAAGCTTTCTTT
>TRBV13|TRBJ1-1|-
CASSLEPGTNTEAFF
TGTGCCAGCAGCTTAGAGCCCGGGACCAACACTGAAGCTTTCTTT
>TRBV6-1|TRBJ1-2|-
CASSDAGAYGYTF
TGTGCCAGCAGTGATGCAGGGGCCTATGGCTACACCTTC
>TRBV30|TRBJ2-7|TRBD1
CAGDSWSNEQYF
TGTGCCGGGGACAGCTGGTCAAACGAGCAGTACTTC
>TRBV15|TRBJ2-6|-
CATSRDQWGSGANVLTF
TGTGCCACCAGCAGAGATCAATGGGGTTCTGGGGCCAACGTCCTGACTTTC
>TRBV7-8|TRBJ2-7|TRBD2
CASSLGGGRVEYEQYF
TGTGCCAGCAGCTTAGGTGGCGGGAGGGTCGAATACGAGCAGTACTTC
>TRBV5-1|TRBJ2-1|TRBD2
CASTGMGTSGRVDEQFF
TGCGCCAGCACCGGAATGGGGACTAGCGGGAGGGTCGATGAGCAGTTCTTC
>TRBV6-5|TRBJ2-7|-
CASSWGESPYEQYF
TGTGCCAGCAGTTGGGGGGAGAGCCCCTACGAGCAGTACTTC
>TRBV7-9|TRBJ2-7|-
CASSFGDSEQYF
TGTGCCAGCAGCTTCGGAGATTCCGAGCAGTACTTC
>TRBV5-6|TRBJ2-1|TRBD2
CASSLGTSYEQFF
TGTGCCAGCAGCTTGGGGACTAGCTATGAGCAGTTCTTC